Described below is a single T cell receptor (beta chain) sequence and its context. Its target is unknown. Libraries were prepared by immunoSEQ multiplex PCR; TCRdb keeps only in-frame clonotypes and omits some of them. The data hold about 50,000 clones, with roughly 70% observed a single time. The data derive from a study of cytotoxic CD8 clonotypes in ibrutinib-treated CLL. Study-wide points: Rare overall, public clonotypes shrank or held steady under therapy.

This CDR3 region has 15 residues. CDR1 MDHEN and CDR2 SYDVKM come from the germline V gene. Deletions cut 5 bases from V and 5 bases from J, with 19 bases between. The chain recombines TRBV28 with TRBJ2-7; TRBD2 might be the D (6 bases). The clonotype comes from a human donor with chronic lymphocytic leukemia. This sample comprised PBMCs, obtained after 12 months of ibrutinib treatment. The CDR3 nucleotides are TGTGCCAGCAGTCCTATAACCGGGGGAGGAAACGAGCAGTACTTC. It codes for CASSPITGGGNEQYF.